The text below deals with one T cell receptor (beta chain). No antigen is known for it. This sample is part of a study of cytomegalovirus exposure and HLA in healthy donors. Study outcomes and limitations: Association of a missense DCLRE1C variant with TCR beta V- and J-gene trimming was reported in a later analysis.

Vbeta (60) and Jbeta (13) primers were used in the PCR. The table came from immunoSEQ multiplex PCR; TCRdb's copy has only in-frame clones and leaves some out. The data show about 180,000 clones, more than 75% seen once. At sampling all donors were nominally healthy, likely with unrecorded immune exposures. The CDR3 has 12 amino acids. Germline loops: CDR1 WNHNN, CDR2 SYGVQD (reference sequence). V shed 4 bases, J shed 4 bases, and the junction held 0 bases outside the gene matches. This TCR was recovered from a young woman in good health and CMV-seropositive. The chain employs TRBV10-1 and TRBJ2-7; 8 bases match TRBD1. The sequencing sample was made of PBMCs. CDR3 sequence reads: CASSGTGYEQYF. The CDR3 coding sequence is TGCGCCAGCAGTGGGACAGGGTACGAGCAGTACTTC.